The next 5 T cell receptor beta chains were all read from a single sample in a study of PD-L1 blockade in urothelial cancer. This sample's time point: peripheral blood 6 weeks after treatment start. Assay: immunoSEQ multiplex PCR; the TCRdb copy retains only in-frame clones and omits some. The sample yields about 66,000 clones, approximately 91% seen once. The starting material was PBMCs, obtained around atezolizumab (anti-PD-L1) treatment. All receptors derive from a man aged 55 to 70 with urothelial cancer.

V gene TRBV9 combines with J gene TRBJ2-6; tentatively, D is TRBD1 (6 bases). The CDR3 spans 14 residues. V was pared by 6 bases and J by 2 bases, with 9 bases between. The germline V gene has CDR1 SGDLS and CDR2 YYNGEE. CDR3 DNA sequence: TGTGCCAGCAACAGGGCGGCTGGGGCCAACGTCCTGACTTTC. Residues: CASNRAAGANVLTF.

In DNA form, the CDR3 reads TGTGCCTGGATCCGGAGACACTATGGCTACACCTTC. This encodes CAWIRRHYGYTF. The chain uses TRBV30 and TRBJ1-2; D remains unclear. The CDR3 is 12 residues long. The V gene's germline CDR1 is GTSNPN and CDR2 SVGIG (reference sequence). Trimming removed 4 bases from V and 3 bases from J, with 9 bases in between.

The rearrangement links TRBV5-1 to TRBJ2-3; 8 nucleotides agree with TRBD2. The germline V gene has CDR1 SGHRS and CDR2 YFSETQ. V was clipped by 1 base and J by 1 base; unmatched bases: 2. The CDR3 runs to 15 residues. CDR3 DNA sequence: TGCGCCAGCAGCTTGCCAGCGGGGGGCACAGATACGCAGTATTTT. This gives the protein CASSLPAGGTDTQYF.

The CDR3 nucleotides are TGTGCCAGCCAGGACAGGGCGAACACCGGGGAGCTGTTTTTT. This codes for CASQDRANTGELFF. This chain links TRBV6-6 with TRBJ2-2; 8 positions match TRBD1. This CDR3 has 14 amino acids. CDR1 and CDR2 from the germline V gene are MNHNY and SVGAGI (reference sequence). With 8 bases clipped from V and 0 bases from J, the junction kept 2 bases outside the gene matches.

This rearrangement joins TRBV9 to TRBJ1-3; D call uncertain. The V end lost 0 bases, the J end lost 4 bases, and 8 bases lay between the germline ends. The CDR3 contains 14 residues. Germline V gives CDR1 SGDLS, CDR2 YYNGEE. The DNA of the CDR3 is TGTGCCAGCAGCGTAGGAGGGAAAGGAAACACCATATATTTT. This gives the protein CASSVGGKGNTIYF.